Sequencing of this TCR beta chain was carried out in a study of cytomegalovirus exposure and HLA in healthy donors. The ends were cut back, 0 bases at V and 3 bases at J, with 8 bases in the middle. This CDR3 spans 14 amino acids. Germline V CDR1 and CDR2: LNHDA, SQIVND (reference sequence). Both 60 Vbeta primers and 13 Jbeta primers went into the PCR. The method was immunoSEQ multiplex PCR; TCRdb's version includes in-frame clones alone and lacks a portion of them. The sample contains over 100,000 clones, 79% of which appear only once. The genes are TRBV19 and TRBJ1-2, with a possible D match to TRBD1 (6 bases). The sequence was collected from a young woman in good health and CMV-seropositive. Sequenced sample: PBMCs. The chain's CDR3 is CASSIDPGDYGYTF. CDR3 sequence (DNA): TGTGCCAGTAGTATAGATCCAGGGGACTATGGCTACACCTTC. Filled out from reference TRBV19 and TRBJ1-2, the complete variable domain reads DGGITQSPKYLFRKEGQNVTLSCEQNLNHDAMYWYRQDPGQGLRLIYYSQIVNDFQKGDIAEGYSVSREKKESFPLTVTSAQKNPTAFYLCASSIDPGDYGYTFGSGTRLTVV.